This is a list of T cell receptor beta chains from one sample in a study of shared clonotypes between healthy human individuals. Data came from immunoSEQ multiplex PCR; TCRdb stores just in-frame clones and leaves some out. The table records nearly 2 million clones, about 95% of them present only once. Source material: naive CD8+ T cells sorted from blood. These receptor sequences come from a man aged 18 to 35 in good health. The CDR3 runs from the conserved cysteine through the conserved F or W.

>TRBV19
CASSIGLANYNEQFF
>TRBV2
CASRPGDSYEQYF
>TRBV27
CASSLGPGSGANVLTF
>TRBV11-3
CASGVTSGYEQYF
>TRBV29-1
CSVEEGMTGYSGYTF
>TRBV9
CASSVWGSGSYEQYF
>TRBV30
CAWKGDSYEQYF
>TRBV29-1
CSVVGLAGSDTQYF
>TRBV6-5
CASSYGAGSGEAFF
>TRBV5-1
CASSFGLAGGYEQYF
>TRBV5-4
CASSDGAYGYTF
>TRBV5-6
CASTLGDGYEQYF
>TRBV13
CASSHGTSGNTIYF
>TRBV28
CASSFKDRGPAQPQHF
>TRBV4-3
CASSQAWGGNREQFF
>TRBV30
CAWSATPSDRAKNIQYF
>TRBV19
CASSTLRDSEDGDYGYTF
>TRBV11-2
CASSLAFFVTPEETQYF
>TRBV6-5
CASSQQGANTEAFF
>TRBV6-6
CASSYSGQGHEQYF
>TRBV12-5
CARSKGPRVYSNQPQHF
>TRBV27
CASSLTGPNEKLFF
>TRBV30
CAWSVPRVHYEQYF
>TRBV4-3
CASSQTVRGTDSYEQYF
>TRBV11-2
CASSTDRALGYGYTF
>TRBV5-1
CASRPGTSGASYNEQFF
>TRBV2
CASSDPRSGRYGYTF
>TRBV7-9
CASSLALGNTDTQYF
>TRBV19
CASSFSGGYQETQYF
>TRBV2
CASSRTAITDTQYF
>TRBV27
CASSLTGGRVETQYF
>TRBV7-3
CASSLGGSGEQYF
>TRBV7-9
CASSLGVQARYEQYF
>TRBV30
CAWSGGLAGAYEQYF
>TRBV5-1
CASGGGTAPTYEQYF
>TRBV5-5
CASSLNSYEQYF
>TRBV6-4
CASSRTSGVSSTDTQYF
>TRBV2
CASSLSLSNQPQHF
>TRBV27
CASSLSSLFTGVGYNEQFF
>TRBV7-8
CASSKGLAGGLFHEQFF
>TRBV20-1
CSASTTEAFF
>TRBV7-8
CASSLVTPDYSNQPQHF
>TRBV6-1
CASSEWEGEGSYEQYF
>TRBV4-3
CASSQGPSGPAYGELFF
>TRBV4-1
CASSHGGSVSHLNTEAFF
>TRBV4-1
CASSHDEAGGGYNEQFF
>TRBV30
CAWSLGPMNTEAFF
>TRBV7-2
CASSYSSGGISYEQYF
>TRBV23-1
CASSQSGRARNQPQHF
>TRBV11-2
CASSRIQGKQETQYF
>TRBV12-5
CASGLSPGGAPGELFF
>TRBV7-2
CASSLVRTDTQYF
>TRBV28
CASIPGVGPSWATQYF